This entry lists 29 T cell receptor beta chains sequenced from one sample in a study of blood T cell repertoires in COVID-19. The assay was immunoSEQ multiplex PCR, and TCRdb's table has in-frame clones only and misses some. The sample includes approximately 330,000 clones, 90% seen only once; the top ten take around 0.96%. The specimen was peripheral blood. Source of these receptors: a woman aged 40 to 50 with COVID-19, enrolled during active disease.

The CDR3 region has the DNA TGCGCCAGCAGCCAAGGGACAGCCGATTATCAGCCCCAGCATTTT. This translates into CASSQGTADYQPQHF. The V call is TRBV5-1, the J call TRBJ1-5; TRBD1 matches 7 bases. The CDR3 has 15 residues. CDR1 and CDR2 (germline): SGHRS, YFSETQ. The V and J ends lost 4 bases and 5 bases, in that order; junction bases with no gene match: 9.

This sequence joins TRBV9 and TRBJ1-2; no definite D call. The CDR3 runs 12 residues. The germline gives CDR1 SGDLS, CDR2 YYNGEE. V lost 2 bases, J lost 4 bases, and 6 bases lay in between. The chain's CDR3 is CASSVAAYGYTF. The CDR3 region has the DNA TGTGCCAGCAGCGTTGCGGCCTATGGCTACACCTTC.

The genes are TRBV18 and TRBJ1-2; 8 positions agree with TRBD1. Trimming took 6 bases from V and 7 from J; bases not matched to a gene: 10. This CDR3 is 14 amino acids long. Germline CDR1 and CDR2: KGHSH and LQKENI. The CDR3 spells CASSLIGQGSGYTF. In nucleotides, the CDR3 is TGTGCCAGCTCGCTCATAGGACAGGGAAGTGGCTACACCTTC.

The chain links TRBV5-1 to TRBJ1-6; D unclear. CDR1 and CDR2 (germline): SGHRS, YFSETQ. The V end lost 0 bases, the J end lost 9 bases, and 7 bases lay between the germline ends. CDR3 length equals 13 residues. CDR3 amino acids: CASSLALGSPLHF. The CDR3 nucleotides read TGCGCCAGCAGCTTGGCTCTCGGTTCACCCCTCCACTTT.

The chain carries TRBV19 and TRBJ2-2, with D perhaps TRBD1 (5 bases). With 5 bases removed from V and 6 bases from J, the gap between germline ends came to 13 bases. The CDR3 is made up of 14 amino acids. The V gene's germline CDR1 is LNHDA and CDR2 SQIVND (reference sequence). The CDR3 nucleotides are TGTGCCAGTAGTTCAGGACATTGGGCCGGGGAGCTGTTTTTT. It yields the protein CASSSGHWAGELFF. The variable domain in full, with the rest retrieved from reference TRBV19 and TRBJ2-2, is DGGITQSPKYLFRKEGQNVTLSCEQNLNHDAMYWYRQDPGQGLRLIYYSQIVNDFQKGDIAEGYSVSREKKESFPLTVTSAQKNPTAFYLCASSSGHWAGELFFGEGSRLTVL.

The V gene is TRBV2, the J gene TRBJ1-5; D remains ambiguous. V lost 3 bases, J lost 5 bases, and 2 bases lay in between. The CDR3 spans 11 residues. Germline CDR1 and CDR2: SNHLY and FYNNEI. The CDR3 region has the DNA TGTGCCAGCAGTGACGATCAGCCCCAGCATTTT. Translation: CASSDDQPQHF.

This chain connects TRBV3-1 (or the pseudogene TRBV3-2) to TRBJ2-2; 7 bases fit TRBD2. This CDR3 comprises 14 residues. Trimming cost V 6 bases and J 6 bases; bases outside gene matches: 7. Germline loops: CDR1 LGHDT, CDR2 YNNKEL (reference sequence). The DNA of the CDR3 is TGTGCCAGCAGTCGTCAACGGGGGGCCGGGGAGCTGTTTTTT. It yields the protein CASSRQRGAGELFF.

The chain couples TRBV29-1 to TRBJ1-4, with 8 bases that match TRBD1. The CDR3 has 14 residues. J gave up 1 base and V 4 bases, and 2 bases lay outside the gene matches. Germline assignment: CDR1 SQVTM and CDR2 ANQGSEA. The DNA for the CDR3 is TGCAGCGTTGGAGGACAGGGAACTAATGAAAAACTGTTTTTT. It is translated as CSVGGQGTNEKLFF. The variable domain in full, with the rest retrieved from reference TRBV29-1 and TRBJ1-4, is SAVISQKPSRDICQRGTSLTIQCQVDSQVTMMFWYRQQPGQSLTLIATANQGSEATYESGFVIDKFPISRPNLTFSTLTVSNMSPEDSSIYLCSVGGQGTNEKLFFGSGTQLSVL.

CDR3 protein: CASSPPRTGVDTGELFF. The CDR3 DNA reads TGTGCCAGCTCACCCCCGAGGACAGGGGTGGACACCGGGGAGCTGTTTTTT. The chain joins TRBV18 to TRBJ2-2, with 9 bases matching TRBD1. CDR1 and CDR2 (germline): KGHSH, LQKENI. V lost 3 bases and J lost 3; bases outside the gene matches: 8. The CDR3 has 17 residues.

The gene calls are TRBV5-6 and TRBJ2-5, with D possibly matching TRBD2 (5 bases). V lost 0 bases to trimming and J lost 0 bases, with 15 bases between them. The CDR3 has 17 residues. Germline V gene sequence: CDR1 SGHDT, CDR2 YYEEEE. The CDR3 sequence is CASSLAGYSEYQETQYF. In nucleotides, the CDR3 is TGTGCCAGCAGCTTGGCGGGGTACTCGGAGTACCAAGAGACCCAGTACTTC.

This chain links TRBV5-1 with TRBJ2-1, with 13 bases fitting TRBD2. V lost 0 bases, J lost 2 bases, and 2 bases stayed unmatched. CDR3 size: 17 residues. Germline CDR1 is SGHRS and CDR2 is YFSETQ. DNA for the CDR3: TGCGCCAGCAGCTTGGGACTAGCGGGAGGACCCTACAATGAGCAGTTCTTC. Translating gives CASSLGLAGGPYNEQFF.

The rearrangement links TRBV21-1 to TRBJ2-7; TRBD2, the table's D call, was not compared with the DNA. TRBV21-1 is termed a pseudogene. The CDR3 is 20 amino acids. The chain's CDR3 is CASSRVPISRLAGGTYEQYF. Here the CDR3 DNA reads TGTGCCAGCAGCAGGGTCCCAATTTCGAGGCTAGCGGGAGGGACTTACGAGCAGTACTTC.

The chain employs TRBV5-4 and TRBJ2-4, with a tentative D call TRBD1 (5 bases). Trimming removed 2 bases at V and 12 bases at J, with 9 bases between. The length of the CDR3 is 11 residues. CDR1 and CDR2 from the germline V gene are SGHNT and YYREEE (reference sequence). Here the CDR3 reads CASSFQGTQYF. Here the CDR3 DNA reads TGTGCCAGCAGCTTTCAGGGCACTCAGTACTTC.

This clone was seen only once. The chain combines TRBV19 with TRBJ1-3; possibly TRBD1 for D (6 bases). Germline-derived CDR1 and CDR2 are LNHDA and SQIVND (reference sequence). The CDR3 runs to 14 residues. Trimming took off 7 bases at V and 6 bases at J, with 16 bases between the two ends. The CDR3, as DNA: TGTGCCAGTACCACACGGAGACAGGCAAACACCATATATTTT. It translates to CASTTRRQANTIYF.

J is TRBJ2-7 and V is TRBV6-5; tentative D call: TRBD2 (7 bases). The germline V and J ends were trimmed by 0 bases and 3 bases, with 15 bases remaining between them. The CDR3 runs 16 residues. The germline V gene encodes CDR1 MNHEY and CDR2 SVGAGI. The CDR3 reads CASSYSRGAGGYEQYF. The CDR3 coding sequence is TGTGCCAGCAGTTACTCCCGGGGGGCCGGGGGCTACGAGCAGTACTTC.

The rearrangement links TRBV3-1 (or the pseudogene TRBV3-2) to TRBJ1-2; the D is unclear. The germline CDR1 and CDR2 sequences are LGHDT and YNNKEL (reference sequence). The ends were cut back, 2 bases at V and 8 bases at J, with 18 bases in the middle. The CDR3 covers 15 residues. The CDR3 here is CASSQTSRGSGGYTF. CDR3 sequence (DNA): TGTGCCAGCAGCCAAACCTCCAGAGGGAGTGGAGGCTACACCTTC.

This sequence joins TRBV9 and TRBJ1-6, with TRBD1 identical over 8 bases. Per germline, CDR1 SGDLS and CDR2 YYNGEE. After removal of 2 bases from V and 9 bases from J, the junction contained 10 bases not matched to a gene. This CDR3 region has 16 residues. CDR3 bases: TGTGCCAGCAGCGTTACAGGACAGGGAAGGGGTTCACCCCTCCACTTT. This gives the protein CASSVTGQGRGSPLHF.

This sequence joins TRBV2 and TRBJ1-4, with D possibly TRBD1 on 5 matching bases. Per the germline V gene, CDR1 is SNHLY and CDR2 is FYNNEI. V was trimmed by 6 bases and J by 13 bases, leaving 12 bases between them. The CDR3 is 11 amino acids. The CDR3 DNA sequence: TGTGCCAGCAGCAGACTTAGGGGACTGTTTTTT. Protein: CASSRLRGLFF.

V gene TRBV30 combines with J gene TRBJ2-7; D possibly corresponds to TRBD2 (5 bases). The germline V gene has CDR1 GTSNPN and CDR2 SVGIG (reference sequence). The CDR3 is 12 amino acids. V dropped 2 bases and J dropped 6 bases, with 11 bases sitting between them. In nucleotides, the CDR3 is TGTGCCTGGAGTCGAAACGGGATCGAGCAGTACTTC. Amino acids: CAWSRNGIEQYF.

This rearrangement joins TRBV7-2 to TRBJ1-6; D unclear. V was cut by 0 bases and J by 10 bases, with 16 bases left in between. Germline V lookup: CDR1 SGHTA, CDR2 FQGNSA. The CDR3 sequence is 16 residues long. This chain's CDR3 is CASSLAKPGVGSPLHF. CDR3 coding DNA: TGTGCCAGCAGCTTAGCGAAACCGGGAGTAGGATCACCCCTCCACTTT.

The chain carries TRBV4-3 and TRBJ2-2; TRBD2 matches 8 bases. The germline V gene encodes CDR1 LGHNA and CDR2 YSLEER. The CDR3 is made up of 17 amino acids. V lost 0 bases to trimming and J lost 6 bases; unmatched junction nucleotides: 9. The CDR3 DNA sequence: TGCGCCAGCAGCCAAGATCCGGGAGGGGGAAGGGCCGGGGAGCTGTTTTTT. Protein product: CASSQDPGGGRAGELFF.

The CDR3: CASSILGQPFYNSPLHF. In DNA form, the CDR3 reads TGTGCCAGCTCGATTCTAGGACAGCCCTTTTATAATTCACCCCTCCACTTT. The chain employs TRBV18 and TRBJ1-6; weak D call: TRBD1 (6 bases). With 6 bases removed from V and 4 bases from J, the gap between germline ends came to 19 bases. This CDR3 is 17 amino acids long. Germline CDR1 KGHSH, CDR2 LQKENI.

This chain connects TRBV5-1 to TRBJ1-5; D is undetermined. CDR3 length: 13 residues. Germline V gene data show CDR1 as SGHRS and CDR2 as YFSETQ. The V end was cut by 0 bases, the J end by 9 bases, with 10 bases between. The CDR3 bases are TGCGCCAGCAGCTTGGACAGTTCAGGGCCCCAGCATTTT. Translation: CASSLDSSGPQHF. Full variable domain (remainder filled in from reference TRBV5-1 and TRBJ1-5): KAGVTQTPRYLIKTRGQQVTLSCSPISGHRSVSWYQQTPGQGLQFLFEYFSETQRNKGNFPGRFSGRQFSNSRSEMNVSTLELGDSALYLCASSLDSSGPQHFGDGTRLSIL.

The chain is built from TRBV5-4 and TRBJ2-5; possibly TRBD2 for D (6 bases). The CDR3 has 15 amino acids. Between the trimmed V and J ends, which lost 3 bases and 2 bases, there was a span of 14 bases. CDR1 and CDR2 (germline): SGHNT, YYREEE (reference sequence). The CDR3 DNA follows: TGTGCCAGCAGCTGGCCGGGGGACGAACAAGAGACCCAGTACTTC. It yields the protein CASSWPGDEQETQYF.

CDR3: CASSYSNGMNTEAFF. Here the CDR3 DNA reads TGTGCCAGCAGTTACTCGAACGGGATGAACACTGAAGCTTTCTTT. The V call is TRBV6-5, the J call TRBJ1-1; D call uncertain. This CDR3 region has 15 residues. Germline V gene data show CDR1 as MNHEY and CDR2 as SVGAGI. Between the trimmed V and J ends, which lost 0 bases and 0 bases, there was a span of 8 bases.

This chain connects TRBV12-3 or TRBV12-4 to TRBJ2-4; 8 bases agree with TRBD2. V gave up 7 bases and J gave up 7 bases; unmatched junction bases: 3. The CDR3 consists of 12 residues. The CDR3 loop reads CASKTGGNIQYF. CDR3 in DNA: TGTGCCAGCAAAACGGGGGGGAACATTCAGTACTTC.

V usage is TRBV7-6 and J usage is TRBJ2-3, with 9 bases identical to TRBD1. This CDR3 region has 18 residues. CDR1 SGHVS and CDR2 FNYEAQ come from the germline V gene. V lost 5 bases to trimming and J lost 4 bases; unmatched junction nucleotides: 16. CDR3 residues: CASSRFETGGAGPDTQYF. The CDR3 nucleotides are TGTGCCAGCAGCCGATTCGAAACAGGGGGCGCAGGTCCAGATACGCAGTATTTT. Together with reference TRBV7-6 and TRBJ2-3, the CDR3 gives the full variable domain: GAGVSQSPRYKVTKRGQDVALRCDPISGHVSLYWYRQALGQGPEFLTYFNYEAQQDKSGLPNDRFSAERPEGSISTLTIQRTEQRDSAMYRCASSRFETGGAGPDTQYFGPGTRLTVL.

The V gene is TRBV7-3, the J gene TRBJ2-7; TRBD1 matches 8 bases. Per the germline V gene, CDR1 is SGHTA and CDR2 is FQGTGA. The V segment lost 3 bases and the J segment 5 bases; nucleotides outside the gene matches: 9. The CDR3 totals 15 residues. Here the CDR3 reads CASSFTGTGADEQYF. The CDR3 bases are TGTGCCAGCAGCTTTACCGGGACAGGAGCCGACGAGCAGTACTTC.

This clone was observed once. V usage is TRBV19 and J usage is TRBJ2-2; 10 bases match TRBD1. The CDR3 extends over 15 amino acids. V lost 6 bases and J lost 4; bases outside the gene matches: 5. Germline V CDR1 and CDR2: LNHDA, SQIVND (reference sequence). CDR3 DNA: TGTGCCAGTAGGATCTGGACAGGGGGCACCGGGGAGCTGTTTTTT. Translating it yields CASRIWTGGTGELFF.